This T cell receptor (beta chain) was sequenced in a study of control samples from healthy donors and cancer patients. Clones were sequenced by immunoSEQ multiplex PCR, and TCRdb holds only the in-frame ones, with some missing. The sample holds tens of thousands of clones, about 91% seen once. This CDR3 has 12 amino acids. Trimming stripped 0 bases from V and 4 bases from J, with 3 bases between. CDR1 and CDR2 from the germline V gene are LGHDT and YNNKEL (reference sequence). The TCR sequence derives from a man aged 25 to 40 with colorectal cancer. The sequenced sample consisted of PBMCs. The chain employs TRBV3-1 (or the pseudogene TRBV3-2) and TRBJ1-2; D ambiguous. Written as DNA, the CDR3 is TGTGCCAGCAGCCAAGATCCCTATGGCTACACCTTC. This codes for CASSQDPYGYTF.